This TCR beta chain was observed in a study of blood T cell repertoires in COVID-19. Across the whole study: Sites across the United States, Italy and Spain contributed samples from acute and convalescent COVID-19. T cells, B-cell-depleted T cells, or PBMCs provided the cDNA or gDNA that served as material.

V lost 1 base to trimming and J lost 4 bases, with 10 bases between them. The CDR3 runs 14 residues. CDR1 is SGHTA and CDR2 is FQGNSA in the germline V gene. Original processing notes: Cell counts per sample came from amplifying reference gene primers. Profiling relied on immunoSEQ multiplex PCR, and the TCRdb table lists in-frame clones only, not all of them. Clonal size and the V and J genes are those of that table, whereas D and trimming came from the DNA. Of about 120,000 clones in the sample, around 89% were seen once. This receptor was identified in a human donor with acute or convalescent COVID-19. The donor label of this sample is uncertain. The sequenced sample was peripheral blood. The V gene is TRBV7-2, the J gene TRBJ1-1; D unclear. For the CDR3, the DNA is TGTGCCAGCAGCTTAGTGATCGGAGGCACTGAAGCTTTCTTT. Protein product: CASSLVIGGTEAFF.